The 15 T cell receptor beta chains listed next were all sequenced from one sample in a study of blood T cell repertoires in COVID-19. Produced via immunoSEQ multiplex PCR; TCRdb's table is partial and in-frame only. The table lists some 38,000 clones, about three quarters of them singletons. Material: peripheral blood. The source is a man aged 65 to 85 with COVID-19, enrolled during active disease.

The rearrangement links TRBV13 to TRBJ2-2; 8 nucleotides agree with TRBD1. The CDR3 sequence is 17 residues long. CDR1 and CDR2 from the germline V gene are PRHDT and FYEKMQ (reference sequence). J gave up 5 bases and V 5 bases, and 13 bases lay outside the gene matches. CDR3 DNA sequence: TGTGCCAGCAGCGCATCCAAAACAGGGGGTAAAACCGGGGAGCTGTTTTTT. Protein product: CASSASKTGGKTGELFF.

The chain has TRBV30 and TRBJ2-2, with 10 bases identical to TRBD1. Germline loops: CDR1 GTSNPN, CDR2 SVGIG (reference sequence). The CDR3 is 14 amino acids. V trimming: 2 bases; J trimming: 8 bases; junction bases outside the gene matches: 5. The CDR3 is CAWSQTGGPGELFF. CDR3 nucleotides: TGTGCCTGGAGTCAGACAGGGGGCCCGGGGGAGCTGTTTTTT.

This clone was picked up one time. This chain joins TRBV5-1 and TRBJ1-6; D is unclear. Per germline, CDR1 SGHRS and CDR2 YFSETQ. Trimming removed 3 bases at V and 10 bases at J, with 14 bases between. The CDR3 contains 14 residues. The CDR3 loop is CASSSGPGESPLHF. CDR3 nucleotide sequence: TGCGCCAGCAGCTCTGGACCTGGGGAGTCACCCCTCCACTTT.

The chain couples TRBV11-2 to TRBJ2-2; maybe TRBD1 (6 bases). V lost 11 bases and J lost 1, with 11 bases in between. The CDR3 contains 13 residues. Per the germline V gene, CDR1 is SGHAT and CDR2 is FQNNGV. The CDR3 nucleotides are TGTGCCGGGAAACAGGGGAACACCGGGGAGCTGTTTTTT. This codes for CAGKQGNTGELFF.

The sample holds one count of this clone. The V call is TRBV5-1, the J call TRBJ2-2; 9 bases fit TRBD2. The germline CDR1 and CDR2 sequences are SGHRS and YFSETQ. CDR3 length: 17 amino acids. V shed 3 bases and J 4 bases; nucleotides not matched to a gene: 10. CDR3 in DNA: TGCGCCAGCAGCTCCGGTGCCGGGACTAGCCTCACCGGGGAGCTGTTTTTT. Translated, it gives CASSSGAGTSLTGELFF. Filled out from reference TRBV5-1 and TRBJ2-2, the complete variable domain reads KAGVTQTPRYLIKTRGQQVTLSCSPISGHRSVSWYQQTPGQGLQFLFEYFSETQRNKGNFPGRFSGRQFSNSRSEMNVSTLELGDSALYLCASSSGAGTSLTGELFFGEGSRLTVL.

The chain joins TRBV30 to TRBJ1-2; 7 bases match TRBD1. The CDR3 covers 17 residues. Germline V gene data show CDR1 as GTSNPN and CDR2 as SVGIG (reference sequence). Germline trimming cut 1 base from V and 3 bases from J; bases unmatched to any gene: 14. The CDR3 bases are TGTGCCTGGAGTGCAAACTTCTTTTTCCAGGGGGACTATGGCTACACCTTC. Amino acid sequence: CAWSANFFFQGDYGYTF.

V usage is TRBV12-3 or TRBV12-4 and J usage is TRBJ1-1, with 8 bases identical to TRBD1. CDR3 length equals 13 residues. V dropped 6 bases and J dropped 8; count of bases not matched to a gene: 8. CDR3 residues: CASSRSTGAEAFF. CDR3 bases: TGTGCCAGCAGCCGATCGACAGGGGCAGAAGCTTTCTTT.

This clone was seen once. Other DNA sequences within the sample encode an identical CDR3. The rearrangement links TRBV18 to TRBJ2-7; D possibly corresponds to TRBD2 (5 bases). Germline V lookup: CDR1 KGHSH, CDR2 LQKENI. There are 12 residues in the CDR3. Deletions cut 3 bases from V and 7 bases from J, with 10 bases between. The CDR3 DNA follows: TGTGCCAGCTCACCGGACTCTCGGGAGCAGTACTTC. This codes for CASSPDSREQYF.

This clone was counted a single time. The V gene is TRBV19, the J gene TRBJ1-5; no reliable D call. The CDR3 totals 16 residues. The germline CDR1 and CDR2 sequences are LNHDA and SQIVND (reference sequence). The ends were cut back, 3 bases at V and 0 bases at J, with 12 bases in the middle. Here the CDR3 reads CASSMATYYSNQPQHF. CDR3 sequence (DNA): TGTGCCAGTAGTATGGCGACATATTATAGCAATCAGCCCCAGCATTTT.

This clone was seen more than once but under ten times. The V call is TRBV27, the J call TRBJ2-7; 9 bases are shared with TRBD2. The V segment lost 5 bases and the J segment 0 bases; nucleotides outside the gene matches: 2. Looked up from germline, CDR1 is MNHEY and CDR2 is SMNVEV (reference sequence). The CDR3 consists of 14 residues. CDR3 sequence: CASSDSGSSYEQYF. Written as DNA, the CDR3 is TGTGCCAGCAGTGATAGCGGGAGCTCCTACGAGCAGTACTTC.

The chain couples TRBV5-4 to TRBJ1-2; tentatively, D is TRBD1 (5 bases). This CDR3 is built from 12 residues. Per germline, CDR1 SGHNT and CDR2 YYREEE (reference sequence). V lost 4 bases to trimming and J lost 8 bases, with 12 bases between them. The CDR3 spells CASSRGGDGYTF. The DNA for the CDR3 is TGTGCCAGCAGCCGAGGAGGGGACGGCTACACCTTC.

A single count supports this clone. CDR3: CASSADRVNSPLHF. CDR3 nucleotides: TGTGCCAGCAGCGCCGACAGGGTTAATTCACCCCTCCACTTT. This chain connects TRBV9 to TRBJ1-6, with TRBD1 identical over 7 bases. The CDR3 extends over 14 amino acids. Trimming at V came to 3 bases and at J to 6 bases, leaving 3 bases not matched to a gene. Germline V CDR1 and CDR2: SGDLS, YYNGEE.

The chain couples TRBV7-2 to TRBJ2-3; D gene uncertain. The germline gives CDR1 SGHTA, CDR2 FQGNSA. There are 14 residues in the CDR3. V gave up 4 bases and J gave up 10 bases, with 18 bases separating them. The CDR3 bases are TGTGCCAGCAGCTCCTCGAGGCCTGAACCCTCGCAGTATTTT. Protein sequence: CASSSSRPEPSQYF. The variable domain in full, completed from reference TRBV7-2 and TRBJ2-3, reads GAGVSQSPSNKVTEKGKDVELRCDPISGHTALYWYRQSLGQGLEFLIYFQGNSAPDKSGLPSDRFSAERTGGSVSTLTIQRTQQEDSAVYLCASSSSRPEPSQYFGPGTRLTVL.

The rearrangement links TRBV5-5 to TRBJ2-5; a possible D gene is TRBD2 (6 bases). CDR1 and CDR2 from the germline V gene are SGHKS and YYEKEE (reference sequence). V lost 10 bases, J lost 0 bases, and 10 bases lay in between. CDR3 length: 12 amino acids. CDR3 bases: TGTGCCGCGGGGCCTTACCAAGAGACCCAGTACTTC. It translates to CAAGPYQETQYF. Complete variable domain (other parts from reference TRBV5-5 and TRBJ2-5): DAGVTQSPTHLIKTRGQQVTLRCSPISGHKSVSWYQQVLGQGPQFIFQYYEKEERGRGNFPDRFSARQFPNYSSELNVNALLLGDSALYLCAAGPYQETQYFGPGTRLLVL.

The chain links TRBV9 to TRBJ1-1, with D tentatively TRBD1 (6 bases). V lost 0 bases and J lost 6, with 15 bases in between. Germline V CDR1 and CDR2: SGDLS, YYNGEE. There are 15 residues in the CDR3. In nucleotides, the CDR3 is TGTGCCAGCAGCGTAGGAGCAGGGGATCATCCTGAAGCTTTCTTT. Its translation: CASSVGAGDHPEAFF.